This TCR beta chain was captured by sequencing in a study of cytomegalovirus exposure and HLA in healthy donors. The CDR3 length is 15 residues. V dropped 5 bases and J dropped 1; count of bases not matched to a gene: 6. Germline V gene data show CDR1 as SGHTA and CDR2 as FQGNSA. Points from the study as a whole: The study found most TCR sequences rare, yet found some public TCRs in many donors. Associated with cytomegalovirus, according to the listing, were 150 to 200 TCR beta chains. According to a subsequent analysis, TCR clusters identified in the first cohort showed a tendency to co-occur across the 120 or so validation repertoires.

The data were produced by immunoSEQ multiplex PCR, yet TCRdb's version contains in-frame clones alone and is incomplete. Found here are 120,000 to 150,000 clones, about four fifths of them singletons; the top ten hold around 1.4%. In the case of this clone: Its matching antigen is unknown.

Sequencing was performed on PBMCs. The chain joins TRBV7-2 to TRBJ2-7; 9 nucleotides line up with TRBD1. This TCR was sampled from a woman aged 25-40 years in good health and CMV-seronegative. CDR3 residues: CASSPGQGSSYEQYF. CDR3 DNA: TGTGCCAGCAGCCCAGGACAGGGGTCTTCCTACGAGCAGTACTTC.